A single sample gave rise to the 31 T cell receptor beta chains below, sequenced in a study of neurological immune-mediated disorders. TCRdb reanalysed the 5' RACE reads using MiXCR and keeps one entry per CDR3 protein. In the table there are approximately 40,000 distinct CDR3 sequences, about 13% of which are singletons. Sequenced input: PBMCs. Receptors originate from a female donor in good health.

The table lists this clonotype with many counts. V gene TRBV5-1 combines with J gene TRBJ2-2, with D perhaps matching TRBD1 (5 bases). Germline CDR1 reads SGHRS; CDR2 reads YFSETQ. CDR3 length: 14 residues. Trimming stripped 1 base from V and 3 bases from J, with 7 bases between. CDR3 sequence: CASSLRQHTGELFF. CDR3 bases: TGCGCCAGCAGCTTGAGACAGCACACCGGGGAGCTGTTTTTT. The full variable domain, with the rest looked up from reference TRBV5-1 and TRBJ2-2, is KAGVTQTPRYLIKTRGQQVTLSCSPISGHRSVSWYQQTPGQGLQFLFEYFSETQRNKGNFPGRFSGRQFSNSRSEMNVSTLELGDSALYLCASSLRQHTGELFFGEGSRLTVL.

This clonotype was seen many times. This CDR3 reads CASSLKSGAFGGYTF. As DNA, the CDR3 is TGTGCCAGCAGTTTAAAATCAGGGGCCTTCGGTGGCTACACCTTC. The chain is built from TRBV12-3 or TRBV12-4 and TRBJ1-2; D is perhaps TRBD1 (6 bases). The CDR3 length is 15 residues. The ends were cut back, 2 bases at V and 7 bases at J, with 17 bases in the middle.

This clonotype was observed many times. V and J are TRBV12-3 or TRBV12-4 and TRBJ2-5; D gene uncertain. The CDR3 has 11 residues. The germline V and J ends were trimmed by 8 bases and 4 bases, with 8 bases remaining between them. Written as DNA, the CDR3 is TGTGCCAGCTCACCACGAGAGACCCAGTACTTC. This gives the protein CASSPRETQYF.

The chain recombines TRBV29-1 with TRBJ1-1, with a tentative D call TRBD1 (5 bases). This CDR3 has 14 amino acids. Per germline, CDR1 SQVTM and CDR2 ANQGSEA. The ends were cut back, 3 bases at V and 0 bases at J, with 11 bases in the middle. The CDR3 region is CSVDLAGLNTEAFF. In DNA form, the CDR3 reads TGCAGCGTTGACCTCGCAGGGTTGAACACTGAAGCTTTCTTT.

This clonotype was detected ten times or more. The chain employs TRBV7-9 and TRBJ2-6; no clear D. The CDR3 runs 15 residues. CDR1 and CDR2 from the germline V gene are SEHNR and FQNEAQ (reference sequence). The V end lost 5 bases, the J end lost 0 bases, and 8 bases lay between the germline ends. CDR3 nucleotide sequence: TGTGCCAGCAGCCCAGGAGCCTCTGGGGCCAACGTCCTGACTTTC. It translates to CASSPGASGANVLTF.

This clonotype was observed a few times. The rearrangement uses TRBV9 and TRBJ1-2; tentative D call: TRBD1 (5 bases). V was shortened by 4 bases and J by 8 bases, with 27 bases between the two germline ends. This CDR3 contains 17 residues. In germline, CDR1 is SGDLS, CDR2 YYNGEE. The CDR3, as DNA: TGTGCCAGCAGCCCGACGGAACACCGACAGACCCCGAGAGGCTACACCTTC. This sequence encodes CASSPTEHRQTPRGYTF.

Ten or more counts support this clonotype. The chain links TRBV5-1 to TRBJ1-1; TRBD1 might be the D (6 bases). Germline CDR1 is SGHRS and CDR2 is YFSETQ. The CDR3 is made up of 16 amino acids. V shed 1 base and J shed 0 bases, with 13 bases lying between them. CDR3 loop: CASSLPTGGLNTEAFF. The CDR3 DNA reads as TGCGCCAGCAGCTTGCCCACGGGGGGCTTGAACACTGAAGCTTTCTTT.

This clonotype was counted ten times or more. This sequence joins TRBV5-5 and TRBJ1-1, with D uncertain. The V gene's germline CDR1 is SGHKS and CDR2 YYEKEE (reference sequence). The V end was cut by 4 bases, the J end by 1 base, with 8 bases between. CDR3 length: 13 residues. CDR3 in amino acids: CASSPDGNTEAFF. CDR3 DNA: TGTGCCAGCAGCCCCGACGGGAACACTGAAGCTTTCTTT.

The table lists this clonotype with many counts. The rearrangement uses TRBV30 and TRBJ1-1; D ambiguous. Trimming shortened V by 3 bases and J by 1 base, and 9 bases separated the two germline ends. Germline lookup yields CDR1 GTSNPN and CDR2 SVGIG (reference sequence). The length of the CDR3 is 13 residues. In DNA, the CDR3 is TGTGCCTGGAGCCGGATGGGGAACACTGAAGCTTTCTTT. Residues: CAWSRMGNTEAFF.

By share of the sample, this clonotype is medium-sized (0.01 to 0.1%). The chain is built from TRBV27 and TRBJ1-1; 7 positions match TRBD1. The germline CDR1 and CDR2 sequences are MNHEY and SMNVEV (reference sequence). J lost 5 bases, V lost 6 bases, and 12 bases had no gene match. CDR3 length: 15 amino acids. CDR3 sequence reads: CASRPSGGGGTEAFF. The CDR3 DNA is TGTGCCAGCAGGCCCTCAGGGGGGGGAGGTACTGAAGCTTTCTTT.

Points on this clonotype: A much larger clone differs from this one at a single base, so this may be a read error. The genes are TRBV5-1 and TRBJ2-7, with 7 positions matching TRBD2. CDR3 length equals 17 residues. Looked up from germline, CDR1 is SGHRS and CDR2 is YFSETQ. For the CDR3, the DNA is TGCGCCAGAAGCTTGGGGAGGGGAGGTACGCTCTCCTACGAGCAGTACTTC. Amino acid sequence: CARSLGRGGTLSYEQYF.

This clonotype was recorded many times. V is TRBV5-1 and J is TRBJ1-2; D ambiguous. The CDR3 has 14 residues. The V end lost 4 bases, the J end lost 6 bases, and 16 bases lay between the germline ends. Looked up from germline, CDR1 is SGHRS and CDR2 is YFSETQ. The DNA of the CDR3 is TGCGCCAGCAGCGCCGCGGGCTCGGGTGATGGCTACACCTTC. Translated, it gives CASSAAGSGDGYTF. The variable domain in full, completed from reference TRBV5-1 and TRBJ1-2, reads KAGVTQTPRYLIKTRGQQVTLSCSPISGHRSVSWYQQTPGQGLQFLFEYFSETQRNKGNFPGRFSGRQFSNSRSEMNVSTLELGDSALYLCASSAAGSGDGYTFGSGTRLTVV.

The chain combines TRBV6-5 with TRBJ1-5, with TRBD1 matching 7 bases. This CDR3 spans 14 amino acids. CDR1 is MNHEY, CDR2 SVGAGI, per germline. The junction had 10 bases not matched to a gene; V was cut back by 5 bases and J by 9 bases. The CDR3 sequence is CASSRTADRPPQHF. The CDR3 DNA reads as TGTGCCAGCAGTCGAACCGCGGACAGGCCGCCCCAGCATTTT.

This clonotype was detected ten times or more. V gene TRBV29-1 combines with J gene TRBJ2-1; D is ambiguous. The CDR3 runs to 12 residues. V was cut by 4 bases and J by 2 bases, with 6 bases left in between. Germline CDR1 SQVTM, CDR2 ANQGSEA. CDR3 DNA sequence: TGCAGCGTTGGCCCCACCTACAATGAGCAGTTCTTC. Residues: CSVGPTYNEQFF.

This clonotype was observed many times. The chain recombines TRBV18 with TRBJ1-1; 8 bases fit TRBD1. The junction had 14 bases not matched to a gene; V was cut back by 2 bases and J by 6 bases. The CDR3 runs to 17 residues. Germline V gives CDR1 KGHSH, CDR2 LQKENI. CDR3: CASSPSTGGRLEAEAFF. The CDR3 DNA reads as TGTGCCAGCTCACCATCCACAGGGGGACGCCTTGAGGCTGAAGCTTTCTTT.

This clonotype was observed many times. The CDR3: CSARTAGGRGDTQYF. CDR3 DNA: TGCAGTGCCCGAACAGCGGGAGGGCGGGGAGATACGCAGTATTTT. V usage is TRBV20-1 and J usage is TRBJ2-3; 10 bases map to TRBD2. CDR1 and CDR2 (germline): DFQATT, SNEGSKA (reference sequence). The CDR3 length is 15 residues. V trimming: 6 bases; J trimming: 5 bases; junction bases outside the gene matches: 11.

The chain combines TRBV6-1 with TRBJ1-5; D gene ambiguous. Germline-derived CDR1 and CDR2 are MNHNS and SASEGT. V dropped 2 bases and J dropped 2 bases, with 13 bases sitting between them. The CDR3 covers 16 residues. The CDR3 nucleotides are TGTGCCAGCAGTGAACGTGAGGGTGGGGGCAATCAGCCCCAGCATTTT. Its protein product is CASSEREGGGNQPQHF.

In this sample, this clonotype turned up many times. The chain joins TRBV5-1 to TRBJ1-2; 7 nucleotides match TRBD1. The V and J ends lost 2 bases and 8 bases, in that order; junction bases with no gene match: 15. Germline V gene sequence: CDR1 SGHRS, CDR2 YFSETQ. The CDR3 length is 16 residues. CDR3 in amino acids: CASSFETQGSSAGYTF. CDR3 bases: TGCGCCAGCAGCTTTGAGACACAGGGGTCCTCGGCGGGCTACACCTTC.

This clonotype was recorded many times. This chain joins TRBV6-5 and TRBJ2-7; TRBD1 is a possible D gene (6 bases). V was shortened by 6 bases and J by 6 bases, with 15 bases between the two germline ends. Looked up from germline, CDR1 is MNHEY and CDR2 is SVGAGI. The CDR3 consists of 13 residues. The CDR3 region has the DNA TGTGCCAGCAGGTTGGCAGGGGCCGTCGAGCAGTACTTC. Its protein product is CASRLAGAVEQYF.

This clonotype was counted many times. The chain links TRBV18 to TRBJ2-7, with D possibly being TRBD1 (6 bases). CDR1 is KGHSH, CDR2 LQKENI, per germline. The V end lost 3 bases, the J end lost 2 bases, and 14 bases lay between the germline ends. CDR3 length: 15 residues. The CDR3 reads CASSPDRILTYEQYF. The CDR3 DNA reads TGTGCCAGCTCACCTGACAGGATTCTTACCTACGAGCAGTACTTC.

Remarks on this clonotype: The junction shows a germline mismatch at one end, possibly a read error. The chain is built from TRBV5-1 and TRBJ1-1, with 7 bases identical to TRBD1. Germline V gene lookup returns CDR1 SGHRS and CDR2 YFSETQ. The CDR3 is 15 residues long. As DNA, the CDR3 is TGCGTCAGCAGCATTCACAGGGGACTGGACACTGAAGCTTTCTTT. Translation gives CVSSIHRGLDTEAFF.

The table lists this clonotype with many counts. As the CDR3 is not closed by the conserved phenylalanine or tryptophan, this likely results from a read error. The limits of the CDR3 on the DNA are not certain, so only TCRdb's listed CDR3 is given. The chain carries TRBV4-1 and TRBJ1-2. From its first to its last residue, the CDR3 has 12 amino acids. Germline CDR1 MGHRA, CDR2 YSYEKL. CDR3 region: CASSQVGYGLAV.

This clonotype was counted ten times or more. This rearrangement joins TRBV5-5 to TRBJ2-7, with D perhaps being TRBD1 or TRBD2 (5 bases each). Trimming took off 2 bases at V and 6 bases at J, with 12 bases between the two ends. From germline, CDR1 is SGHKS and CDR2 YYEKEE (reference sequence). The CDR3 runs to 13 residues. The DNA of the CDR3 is TGTGCCAGCAGCTTAGCCCCTGGGGGCGAGCAGTACTTC. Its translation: CASSLAPGGEQYF.

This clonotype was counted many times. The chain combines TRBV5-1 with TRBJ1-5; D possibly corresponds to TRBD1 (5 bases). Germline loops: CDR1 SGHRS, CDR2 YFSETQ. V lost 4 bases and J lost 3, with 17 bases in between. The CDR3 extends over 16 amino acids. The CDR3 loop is CASSLGLKENNQPQHF. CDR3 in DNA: TGCGCCAGCAGCCTGGGACTGAAAGAGAACAATCAGCCCCAGCATTTT. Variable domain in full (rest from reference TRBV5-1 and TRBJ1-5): KAGVTQTPRYLIKTRGQQVTLSCSPISGHRSVSWYQQTPGQGLQFLFEYFSETQRNKGNFPGRFSGRQFSNSRSEMNVSTLELGDSALYLCASSLGLKENNQPQHFGDGTRLSIL.

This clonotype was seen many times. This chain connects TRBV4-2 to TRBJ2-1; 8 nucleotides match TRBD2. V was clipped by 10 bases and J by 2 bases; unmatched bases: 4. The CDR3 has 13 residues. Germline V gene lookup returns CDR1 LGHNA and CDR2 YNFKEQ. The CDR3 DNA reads TGTGCCACCGGGGGGGGGGCCTACAATGAGCAGTTCTTC. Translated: CATGGGAYNEQFF.

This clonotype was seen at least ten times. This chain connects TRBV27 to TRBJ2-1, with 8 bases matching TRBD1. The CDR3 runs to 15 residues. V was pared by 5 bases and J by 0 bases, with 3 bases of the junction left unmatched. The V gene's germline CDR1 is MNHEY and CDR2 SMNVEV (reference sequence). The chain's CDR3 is CASSPGQGSYNEQFF. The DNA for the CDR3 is TGTGCCAGCAGTCCCGGACAGGGCTCCTACAATGAGCAGTTCTTC.

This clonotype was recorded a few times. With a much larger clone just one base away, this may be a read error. The CDR3 region is CASGETAGCTF. CDR3 nucleotide sequence: TGTGCCAGCGGAGAGACCGCGGGCTGCACCTTC. The J gene is TRBJ1-2, the V gene TRBV27; D is uncertain. The germline gives CDR1 MNHEY, CDR2 SMNVEV (reference sequence). The CDR3 has 11 amino acids.

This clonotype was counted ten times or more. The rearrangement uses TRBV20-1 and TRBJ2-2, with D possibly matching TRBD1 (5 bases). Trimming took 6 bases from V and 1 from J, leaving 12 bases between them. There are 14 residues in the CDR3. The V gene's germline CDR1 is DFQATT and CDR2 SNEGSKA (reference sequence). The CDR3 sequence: CSARAGWNTGELFF. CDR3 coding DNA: TGCAGTGCAAGGGCAGGGTGGAACACCGGGGAGCTGTTTTTT.

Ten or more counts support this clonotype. CDR3 protein: CATSDYDASGANVLTF. CDR3 coding DNA: TGTGCCACCAGTGACTACGACGCCTCTGGGGCCAACGTCCTGACTTTC. The chain joins TRBV24-1 to TRBJ2-6; no reliable D call. CDR1 is KGHDR and CDR2 is SFDVKD in the germline V gene. Trimming shortened V by 4 bases and J by 0 bases, and 9 bases separated the two germline ends. CDR3 length equals 16 residues.

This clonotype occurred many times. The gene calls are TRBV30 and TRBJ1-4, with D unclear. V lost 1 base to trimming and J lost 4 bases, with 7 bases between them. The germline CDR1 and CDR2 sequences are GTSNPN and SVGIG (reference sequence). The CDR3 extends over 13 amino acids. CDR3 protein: CAWSGAFNEKLFF. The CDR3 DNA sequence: TGTGCCTGGAGTGGGGCGTTTAATGAAAAACTGTTTTTT.

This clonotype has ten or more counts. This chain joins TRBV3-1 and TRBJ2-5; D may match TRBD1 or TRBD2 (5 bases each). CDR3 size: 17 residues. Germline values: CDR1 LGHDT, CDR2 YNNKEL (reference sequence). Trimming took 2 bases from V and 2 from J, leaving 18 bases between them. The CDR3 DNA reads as TGTGCCAGCAGCCAAAGAAGCGGCAGGGCCGGACAAGAGACCCAGTACTTC. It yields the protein CASSQRSGRAGQETQYF.